This TCR beta chain was documented in a study of technical replicates of blood from a handful of donors. The method was immunoSEQ multiplex PCR; TCRdb's version includes in-frame clones alone and lacks a portion of them. The sample carries 75,000 to 90,000 clones, roughly 93% recorded once. This CDR3 has 15 amino acids. With V trimmed by 4 bases and J by 2 bases, 3 bases remained unmatched. The V gene's germline CDR1 is SGDLS and CDR2 YYNGEE. The sample consisted of T cells isolated from PBMCs. This clonotype originated in a human donor in good health. This chain links TRBV9 with TRBJ2-2; 9 bases map to TRBD1. The CDR3 is CASSPGQGNTGELFF. In DNA form, the CDR3 reads TGTGCCAGCAGCCCGGGACAGGGTAACACCGGGGAGCTGTTTTTT.